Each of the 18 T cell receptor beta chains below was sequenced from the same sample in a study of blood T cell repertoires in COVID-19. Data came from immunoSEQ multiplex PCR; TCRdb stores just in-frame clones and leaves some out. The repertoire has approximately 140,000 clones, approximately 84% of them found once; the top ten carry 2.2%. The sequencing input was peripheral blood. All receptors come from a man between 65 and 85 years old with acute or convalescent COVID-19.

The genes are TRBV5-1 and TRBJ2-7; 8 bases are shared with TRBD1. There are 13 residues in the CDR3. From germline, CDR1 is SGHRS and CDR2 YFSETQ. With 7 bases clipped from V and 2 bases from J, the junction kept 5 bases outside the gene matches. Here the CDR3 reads CASPGQGAYEQYF. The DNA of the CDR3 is TGCGCCAGCCCCGGACAGGGTGCCTACGAGCAGTACTTC.

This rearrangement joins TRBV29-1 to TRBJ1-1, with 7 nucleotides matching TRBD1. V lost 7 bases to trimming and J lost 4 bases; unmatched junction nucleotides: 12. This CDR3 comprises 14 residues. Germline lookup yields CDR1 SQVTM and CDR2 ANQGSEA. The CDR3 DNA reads TGCAGCGCTGCTCAACAGGGGCGCGTCACTGAAGCTTTCTTT. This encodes CSAAQQGRVTEAFF.

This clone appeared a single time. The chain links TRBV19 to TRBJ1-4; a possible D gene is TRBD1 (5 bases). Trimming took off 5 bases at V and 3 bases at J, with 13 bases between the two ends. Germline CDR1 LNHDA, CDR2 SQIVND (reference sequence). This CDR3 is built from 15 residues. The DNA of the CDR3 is TGTGCCAGTAGTCTCAACGGGACTCCTAATGAAAAACTGTTTTTT. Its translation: CASSLNGTPNEKLFF.

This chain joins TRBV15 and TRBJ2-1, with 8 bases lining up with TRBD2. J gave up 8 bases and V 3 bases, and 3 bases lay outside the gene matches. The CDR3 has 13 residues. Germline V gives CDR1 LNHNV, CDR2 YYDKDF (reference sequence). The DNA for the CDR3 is TGTGCCACCAGCAGCCGGGGGGGTGATGAGCAGTTCTTC. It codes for CATSSRGGDEQFF. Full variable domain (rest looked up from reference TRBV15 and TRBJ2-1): DAMVIQNPRYQVTQFGKPVTLSCSQTLNHNVMYWYQQKSSQAPKLLFHYYDKDFNNEADTPDNFQSRRPNTSFCFLDIRSPGLGDTAMYLCATSSRGGDEQFFGPGTRLTVL.

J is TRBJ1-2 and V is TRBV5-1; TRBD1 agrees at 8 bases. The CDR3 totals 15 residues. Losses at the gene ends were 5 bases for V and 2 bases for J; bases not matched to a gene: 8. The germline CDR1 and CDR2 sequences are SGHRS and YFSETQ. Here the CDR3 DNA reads TGCGCCAGCAGACAACGTGGACAGGGCAACTATGGCTACACCTTC. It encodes CASRQRGQGNYGYTF.

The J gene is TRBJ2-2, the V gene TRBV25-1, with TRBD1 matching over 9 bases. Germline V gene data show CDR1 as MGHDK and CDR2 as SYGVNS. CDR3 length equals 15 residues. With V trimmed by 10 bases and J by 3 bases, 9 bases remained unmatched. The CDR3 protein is CATTPRDRDTGELFF. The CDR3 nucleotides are TGTGCCACTACGCCCCGGGACAGGGACACCGGGGAGCTGTTTTTT.

This CDR3 reads CASSLETGRNYGYTF. In DNA form, the CDR3 reads TGCGCCAGCAGCTTGGAGACAGGGAGAAACTATGGCTACACCTTC. The chain combines TRBV5-1 with TRBJ1-2; 7 bases line up with TRBD1. Germline V CDR1 and CDR2: SGHRS, YFSETQ. This CDR3 region has 15 residues. V gave up 0 bases and J gave up 2 bases; unmatched junction bases: 4.

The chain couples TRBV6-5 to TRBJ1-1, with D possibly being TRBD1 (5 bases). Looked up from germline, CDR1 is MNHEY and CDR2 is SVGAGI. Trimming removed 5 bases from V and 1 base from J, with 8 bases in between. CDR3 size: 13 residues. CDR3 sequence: CASSRQGNTEAFF. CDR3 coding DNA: TGTGCCAGCAGTCGTCAGGGGAACACTGAAGCTTTCTTT.

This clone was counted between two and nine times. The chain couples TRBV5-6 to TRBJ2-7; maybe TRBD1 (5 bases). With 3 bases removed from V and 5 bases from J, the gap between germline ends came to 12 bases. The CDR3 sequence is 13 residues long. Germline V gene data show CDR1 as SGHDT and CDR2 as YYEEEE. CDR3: CASSSQGVHEQYF. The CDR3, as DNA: TGTGCCAGCAGCTCTCAAGGGGTACACGAGCAGTACTTC.

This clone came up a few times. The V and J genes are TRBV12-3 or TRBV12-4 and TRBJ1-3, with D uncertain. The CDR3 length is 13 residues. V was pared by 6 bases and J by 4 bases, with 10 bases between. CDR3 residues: CASSQQAGNTIYF. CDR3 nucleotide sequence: TGTGCCAGCAGCCAGCAGGCCGGAAACACCATATATTTT.

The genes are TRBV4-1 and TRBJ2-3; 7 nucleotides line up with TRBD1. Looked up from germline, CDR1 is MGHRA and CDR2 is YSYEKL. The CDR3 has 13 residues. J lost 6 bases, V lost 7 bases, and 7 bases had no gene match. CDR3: CASTLDRADTQYF. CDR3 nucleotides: TGCGCCAGCACCCTCGACAGGGCTGATACGCAGTATTTT.

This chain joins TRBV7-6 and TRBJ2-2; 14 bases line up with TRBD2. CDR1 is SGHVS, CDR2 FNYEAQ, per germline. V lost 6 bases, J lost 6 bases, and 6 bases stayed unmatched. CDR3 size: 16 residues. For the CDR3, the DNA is TGTGCCAGCAGTTCAAGACTAGCGGGGGGGGCCGGGGAGCTGTTTTTT. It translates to CASSSRLAGGAGELFF.

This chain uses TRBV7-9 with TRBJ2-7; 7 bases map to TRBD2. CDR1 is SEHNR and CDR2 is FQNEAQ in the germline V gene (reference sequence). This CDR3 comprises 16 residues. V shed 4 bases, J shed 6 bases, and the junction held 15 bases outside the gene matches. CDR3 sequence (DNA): TGTGCCAGCAGCTCTCAAGGACTAGTCGTCAACGGCGAGCAGTACTTC. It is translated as CASSSQGLVVNGEQYF.

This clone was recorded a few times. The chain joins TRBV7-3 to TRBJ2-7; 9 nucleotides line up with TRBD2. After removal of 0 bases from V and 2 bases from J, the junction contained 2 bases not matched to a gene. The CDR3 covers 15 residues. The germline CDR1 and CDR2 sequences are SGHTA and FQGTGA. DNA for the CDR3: TGTGCCAGCAGCTTAACGCTAGCGGGGCCCTACGAGCAGTACTTC. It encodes CASSLTLAGPYEQYF.

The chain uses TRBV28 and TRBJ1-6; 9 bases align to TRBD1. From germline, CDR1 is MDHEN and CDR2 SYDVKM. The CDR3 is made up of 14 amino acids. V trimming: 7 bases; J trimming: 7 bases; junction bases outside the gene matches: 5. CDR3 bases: TGTGCCAGCAAGGAGGGACAGGGAAATTCACCCCTCCACTTT. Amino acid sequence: CASKEGQGNSPLHF.

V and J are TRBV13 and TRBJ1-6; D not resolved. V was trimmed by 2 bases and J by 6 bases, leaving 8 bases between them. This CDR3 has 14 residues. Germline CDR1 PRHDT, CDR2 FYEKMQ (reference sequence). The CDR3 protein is CASSLRRVNSPLHF. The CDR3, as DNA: TGTGCCAGCAGCTTACGCCGGGTTAATTCACCCCTCCACTTT.

CDR3 bases: TGTGCCAGCAGCTTGCCGAGCGGGAGAAACTCCGGGGAGCTGTTTTTT. Its protein is CASSLPSGRNSGELFF. V and J are TRBV5-4 and TRBJ2-2; TRBD2 matches 8 bases. The CDR3 extends over 16 amino acids. With V trimmed by 1 base and J by 6 bases, 8 bases remained unmatched. The germline V gene has CDR1 SGHNT and CDR2 YYREEE (reference sequence).

The CDR3 region is CASSGVWISGVNTEAFF. The CDR3 DNA reads TGCGCCAGCAGCGGCGTGTGGATTTCAGGGGTTAACACTGAAGCTTTCTTT. The rearrangement links TRBV4-1 to TRBJ1-1, with TRBD1 as a possible D gene (6 bases). CDR1 MGHRA and CDR2 YSYEKL come from the germline V gene. CDR3 length: 17 amino acids. Deletions cut 5 bases from V and 2 bases from J, with 21 bases between.